Each of the 29 T cell receptor beta chains below was sequenced from the same sample in a study of T cell changes during pregnancy in multiple sclerosis. The assay was immunoSEQ multiplex PCR, and TCRdb's table has in-frame clones only and misses some. This table has roughly 100,000 clones, less than 95% appearing once. The specimen was peripheral blood, collected in the second trimester of pregnancy. The receptors derive from a female donor in good health, enrolled as a control in a pregnancy study.

The V call is TRBV11-2, the J call TRBJ2-1; D is possibly TRBD2 (6 bases). CDR3 length equals 13 residues. Trimming removed 5 bases from V and 5 bases from J, with 10 bases in between. CDR1 is SGHAT, CDR2 FQNNGV, per germline. For the CDR3, the DNA is TGTGCCAGCAGCGATGGACTAAACAATGAGCAGTTCTTC. This codes for CASSDGLNNEQFF.

The chain couples TRBV4-3 to TRBJ2-5, with D possibly TRBD1 on 6 matching bases. Trimming took 4 bases from V and 0 from J, leaving 18 bases between them. Germline CDR1 and CDR2: LGHNA and YSLEER. The CDR3 consists of 17 residues. DNA of the CDR3: TGCGCCAGCAGCCCGGAAAGGCAGGGGTTGTACCAAGAGACCCAGTACTTC. Its protein product is CASSPERQGLYQETQYF.

The genes are TRBV7-2 and TRBJ1-2, with a possible D match to TRBD1 (6 bases). V was pared by 4 bases and J by 6 bases, with 18 bases between. Germline CDR1 and CDR2: SGHTA and FQGNSA. The CDR3 runs to 15 residues. The CDR3 coding sequence is TGTGCCAGCAGCTCTCGACAGGTCGTTGAGAATGGCTACACCTTC. Protein product: CASSSRQVVENGYTF.

V is TRBV19 and J is TRBJ1-1; TRBD1 aligns across 9 bases. V was pared by 4 bases and J by 5 bases, with 8 bases of the junction left unmatched. The CDR3 is 15 amino acids. The germline V gene has CDR1 LNHDA and CDR2 SQIVND (reference sequence). CDR3 residues: CASSRPGQGRTEAFF. The DNA of the CDR3 is TGTGCCAGTAGTAGACCGGGACAGGGAAGGACTGAAGCTTTCTTT.

This clone was counted once. This chain connects TRBV29-1 to TRBJ1-5; 7 positions match TRBD1. V shed 5 bases and J 2 bases; nucleotides not matched to a gene: 9. The CDR3 loop spans 15 amino acids. Germline CDR1 and CDR2: SQVTM and ANQGSEA. In nucleotides, the CDR3 is TGCAGCGTTTCGACAGGGAATTATGGCAATCAGCCCCAGCATTTT. Its translation: CSVSTGNYGNQPQHF.

V usage is TRBV10-2 and J usage is TRBJ1-1; 7 bases are shared with TRBD1. This CDR3 has 16 residues. Trimming at V came to 0 bases and at J to 4 bases, leaving 8 bases not matched to a gene. In germline, CDR1 is WSHSY, CDR2 SAAADI. The CDR3 nucleotides are TGCGCCAGCAGTGAGTCAAGGGGGCTCGTTAGCACTGAAGCTTTCTTT. Translated, it gives CASSESRGLVSTEAFF.

The chain links TRBV5-1 to TRBJ2-7; D uncertain. Trimming removed 0 bases from V and 0 bases from J, with 16 bases in between. The germline V gene has CDR1 SGHRS and CDR2 YFSETQ. This CDR3 has 17 amino acids. The CDR3 protein is CASSLAPALLGSYEQYF. CDR3 bases: TGCGCCAGCAGCTTGGCGCCAGCTCTCCTAGGCTCCTACGAGCAGTACTTC.

The CDR3 loop reads CASSLAPLTIGEQYF. In DNA, the CDR3 is TGCGCCAGCAGCTTGGCCCCGCTTACCATCGGCGAGCAGTACTTC. The V call is TRBV5-1, the J call TRBJ2-7; D is uncertain. With 0 bases removed from V and 6 bases from J, the gap between germline ends came to 16 bases. The germline CDR1 and CDR2 sequences are SGHRS and YFSETQ. The CDR3 length is 15 residues. The whole variable domain, remainder taken from reference TRBV5-1 and TRBJ2-7, is KAGVTQTPRYLIKTRGQQVTLSCSPISGHRSVSWYQQTPGQGLQFLFEYFSETQRNKGNFPGRFSGRQFSNSRSEMNVSTLELGDSALYLCASSLAPLTIGEQYFGPGTRLTVT.

V and J are TRBV29-1 and TRBJ1-1; TRBD1 matches at 10 bases. Germline values: CDR1 SQVTM, CDR2 ANQGSEA. J lost 5 bases, V lost 7 bases, and 7 bases had no gene match. The CDR3 totals 13 residues. The CDR3 DNA is TGCAGCGCGCGGACAGGGGGTATTACTGAAGCTTTCTTT. Its translation: CSARTGGITEAFF.

The V gene is TRBV25-1, the J gene TRBJ2-1, with 13 bases matching TRBD2. The germline V gene has CDR1 MGHDK and CDR2 SYGVNS. J was trimmed by 3 bases and V by 5 bases; bases with no gene match: 10. The CDR3 runs to 18 residues. The CDR3 DNA follows: TGTGCCAGCAGTCACCTCGGGGGACTAGCGGGGTTCTACAATGAGCAGTTCTTC. Translation: CASSHLGGLAGFYNEQFF. Looking up the rest from reference TRBV25-1 and TRBJ2-1 gives the full variable domain: EADIYQTPRYLVIGTGKKITLECSQTMGHDKMYWYQQDPGMELHLIHYSYGVNSTEKGDLSSESTVSRIRTEHFPLTLESARPSHTSQYLCASSHLGGLAGFYNEQFFGPGTRLTVL.

The chain has TRBV7-2 and TRBJ2-5; a possible D gene is TRBD2 (7 bases). The V gene lost 5 bases and the J gene lost 5 bases, with 15 bases spanning the gap. The germline V gene encodes CDR1 SGHTA and CDR2 FQGNSA. The CDR3 runs to 14 residues. This CDR3 reads CASSNGGGGETQYF. In DNA form, the CDR3 reads TGTGCCAGCAGCAATGGCGGGGGCGGGGAGACCCAGTACTTC.

The chain has TRBV5-1 and TRBJ1-1, with TRBD1 matching over 9 bases. Germline lookup yields CDR1 SGHRS and CDR2 YFSETQ. The J segment lost 5 bases and the V segment lost 0 bases, leaving 8 bases of the junction unmatched. This CDR3 is built from 16 residues. The DNA of the CDR3 is TGCGCCAGCAGCTTGGGGACAGGGGTGCGAGAAACTGAAGCTTTCTTT. This encodes CASSLGTGVRETEAFF.

V gene TRBV9 combines with J gene TRBJ2-7, with D possibly being TRBD1 (6 bases). Germline CDR1 is SGDLS and CDR2 is YYNGEE. V was shortened by 4 bases and J by 6 bases, with 14 bases between the two germline ends. This CDR3 contains 13 residues. CDR3 nucleotides: TGTGCCAGCAGCATCGAGGGCAGGGGCGAGCAGTACTTC. Translating it yields CASSIEGRGEQYF.

The rearrangement links TRBV9 to TRBJ1-4; TRBD1 aligns across 8 bases. This CDR3 contains 17 residues. Per germline, CDR1 SGDLS and CDR2 YYNGEE. The J segment lost 3 bases and the V segment lost 4 bases, leaving 11 bases of the junction unmatched. CDR3: CASSPRDRRHANEKLFF. DNA of the CDR3: TGTGCCAGCAGCCCGAGGGACAGGAGACATGCTAATGAAAAACTGTTTTTT.

The J gene is TRBJ2-5, the V gene TRBV5-4, with D perhaps matching TRBD1 (6 bases). The CDR3 spans 14 residues. Germline lookup yields CDR1 SGHNT and CDR2 YYREEE (reference sequence). Deletions cut 2 bases from V and 2 bases from J, with 10 bases between. In nucleotides, the CDR3 is TGTGCCAGCAGCTTAGGGACACCTCAAGAGACCCAGTACTTC. Its translation is CASSLGTPQETQYF.

This clone was observed once. The V and J genes are TRBV28 and TRBJ1-2; D gene unclear. V was shortened by 6 bases and J by 8 bases, with 22 bases between the two germline ends. Germline CDR1 is MDHEN and CDR2 is SYDVKM. The CDR3 has 15 amino acids. CDR3 sequence (DNA): TGTGCCAGCAGGGGGATTTCCGGCGGACTGCGCGGCTACACCTTC. Protein sequence: CASRGISGGLRGYTF.

The V and J genes are TRBV7-2 and TRBJ2-5, with TRBD2 identical over 7 bases. V shed 5 bases, J shed 5 bases, and the junction held 5 bases outside the gene matches. This CDR3 region has 13 residues. Germline CDR1 reads SGHTA; CDR2 reads FQGNSA. CDR3 sequence (DNA): TGTGCCAGCAGCCGCGGACTAGTGGAGACCCAGTACTTC. As protein: CASSRGLVETQYF.

The genes are TRBV6-6 and TRBJ1-4; TRBD1 aligns across 7 bases. CDR3 length: 14 residues. J lost 7 bases, V lost 5 bases, and 7 bases had no gene match. Looked up from germline, CDR1 is MNHNY and CDR2 is SVGAGI (reference sequence). The CDR3 region has the DNA TGTGCCAGCAGTAACGGGCAGGGGGTTGAAAAACTGTTTTTT. Translated: CASSNGQGVEKLFF.

V gene TRBV25-1 combines with J gene TRBJ2-3; TRBD2 matches at 8 bases. After removal of 2 bases from V and 5 bases from J, the junction contained 15 bases not matched to a gene. From germline, CDR1 is MGHDK and CDR2 SYGVNS. The CDR3 loop spans 18 amino acids. The CDR3 spells CASSEDLAPGLVGDTQYF. The CDR3 nucleotides read TGTGCCAGCAGTGAAGATTTAGCGCCGGGACTAGTAGGAGATACGCAGTATTTT.

This chain links TRBV18 with TRBJ2-5; possible D gene TRBD2, 5 bases. This CDR3 contains 13 residues. Trimming stripped 6 bases from V and 5 bases from J, with 13 bases between. Germline V lookup: CDR1 KGHSH, CDR2 LQKENI. The CDR3 sequence is CASSLGLKETQYF. The CDR3 DNA follows: TGTGCCAGCTCCCTAGGACTTAAGGAGACCCAGTACTTC.

The V call is TRBV19, the J call TRBJ1-4; TRBD1 matches 9 bases. The germline CDR1 and CDR2 sequences are LNHDA and SQIVND (reference sequence). V gave up 4 bases and J gave up 4 bases; unmatched junction bases: 4. The length of the CDR3 is 15 residues. The CDR3, as DNA: TGTGCCAGTAGTAGGGGGACAGGGCTTAATGAAAAACTGTTTTTT. It encodes CASSRGTGLNEKLFF. The entire variable domain, with the rest obtained from reference TRBV19 and TRBJ1-4, is as follows: DGGITQSPKYLFRKEGQNVTLSCEQNLNHDAMYWYRQDPGQGLRLIYYSQIVNDFQKGDIAEGYSVSREKKESFPLTVTSAQKNPTAFYLCASSRGTGLNEKLFFGSGTQLSVL.

For this clone: The junction departs from the called germline gene at one end, perhaps through a read error. The V call is TRBV7-2, the J call TRBJ2-2, with TRBD2 matching 7 bases. Germline V lookup: CDR1 SGHTA, CDR2 FQGNSA. The CDR3 is made up of 14 amino acids. CDR3: CASSLGGNSGELFF. The DNA for the CDR3 is TGTGCCAGCAGCTTGGGAGGGAACAGCGGGGAGCTGTTTTTT.

This clone has only one observation. The chain carries TRBV28 and TRBJ1-2; TRBD1 might be the D (5 bases). This CDR3 is 15 amino acids long. V lost 2 bases and J lost 8, with 18 bases in between. CDR1 is MDHEN, CDR2 SYDVKM, per germline. CDR3 amino acids: CASSLSLRGYSGYTF. The DNA of the CDR3 is TGTGCCAGCAGTTTAAGTTTAAGGGGCTATAGCGGCTACACCTTC.

V and J are TRBV19 and TRBJ2-1; 10 nucleotides align to TRBD2. The CDR3 spans 17 residues. CDR1 is LNHDA, CDR2 SQIVND, per germline (reference sequence). The J segment lost 0 bases and the V segment lost 2 bases, leaving 4 bases of the junction unmatched. In DNA form, the CDR3 reads TGTGCCAGTAGTATATTTCCTAGCGGGAGCTCCTACAATGAGCAGTTCTTC. As protein: CASSIFPSGSSYNEQFF.

The chain uses TRBV28 and TRBJ2-7, with D tentatively TRBD2 (5 bases). V lost 5 bases to trimming and J lost 3 bases, with 8 bases between them. The CDR3 loop spans 12 amino acids. From germline, CDR1 is MDHEN and CDR2 SYDVKM. The CDR3 region is CASSLGGYEQYF. The CDR3 bases are TGTGCCAGCAGTCTTGGAGGCTACGAGCAGTACTTC.

The rearrangement links TRBV28 to TRBJ2-1; 11 nucleotides line up with TRBD2. CDR3 length: 16 residues. Trimming removed 1 base from V and 5 bases from J; junction bases left unmatched: 4. CDR1 is MDHEN, CDR2 SYDVKM, per germline. CDR3 loop: CASSLLAGGPHNEQFF. Here the CDR3 DNA reads TGTGCCAGCAGTTTATTAGCGGGAGGGCCCCACAATGAGCAGTTCTTC.

CDR3 coding DNA: TGTGCCAGCAGCTTGTCCATTACAGGGGATTATGGCTACACCTTC. This codes for CASSLSITGDYGYTF. V gene TRBV11-2 combines with J gene TRBJ1-2, with 7 bases lining up with TRBD1. Unmatched junction bases numbered 9, after V lost 3 bases and J lost 5 bases. The V gene's germline CDR1 is SGHAT and CDR2 FQNNGV. The CDR3 runs to 15 residues.

This clone was seen once. V is TRBV7-2 and J is TRBJ2-7; D is undetermined. CDR1 SGHTA and CDR2 FQGNSA come from the germline V gene. The CDR3 is 14 residues long. The ends were cut back, 1 base at V and 0 bases at J, with 7 bases in the middle. The CDR3 DNA is TGTGCCAGCAGCTTAGTTGGCGGCTCCTACGAGCAGTACTTC. This encodes CASSLVGGSYEQYF. The entire variable domain, with the rest obtained from reference TRBV7-2 and TRBJ2-7, is as follows: GAGVSQSPSNKVTEKGKDVELRCDPISGHTALYWYRQSLGQGLEFLIYFQGNSAPDKSGLPSDRFSAERTGGSVSTLTIQRTQQEDSAVYLCASSLVGGSYEQYFGPGTRLTVT.

The V gene is TRBV19, the J gene TRBJ2-7; maybe TRBD2 (7 bases). Between the trimmed V and J ends, which lost 9 bases and 6 bases, there was a span of 18 bases. CDR1 LNHDA and CDR2 SQIVND come from the germline V gene (reference sequence). The CDR3 totals 13 residues. CDR3 amino acids: CASTYTGGPEQYF. CDR3 DNA: TGTGCCAGCACCTACACCGGGGGGCCCGAGCAGTACTTC.